This T cell receptor beta chain was retrieved from a study of blood T cell repertoires in COVID-19. The overall study: Researchers got acute and convalescent COVID-19 samples from the United States, Italy and Spain. T cells, B-cell-depleted T cells, or PBMCs provided the cDNA or gDNA that served as material.

The CDR3 spans 16 residues. V was cut by 3 bases and J by 3 bases, with 17 bases left in between. The V gene's germline CDR1 is WNHNN and CDR2 SYGVQD (reference sequence). Per the original methods: Estimation of nucleated cell counts was performed using reference gene primer amplification. The table came from immunoSEQ multiplex PCR; TCRdb's copy has only in-frame clones and leaves some out. D and trimming come from the DNA, and the V and J calls and clone size come from that table. In the table there are about 270,000 clones, approximately 83% of which are singletons. The sample was peripheral blood. This TCR was sampled from a woman between 50 and 59 years old who had recovered from COVID-19. The chain is built from TRBV10-1 and TRBJ1-1; D uncertain. The chain's CDR3 is CASSETPRWEDTEAFF. CDR3 DNA sequence: TGCGCCAGCAGTGAAACGCCCAGGTGGGAGGACACTGAAGCTTTCTTT.